These 20 T cell receptor beta chains came from one sample sequenced in a study of shared clonotypes between healthy human individuals. Clones were read by immunoSEQ multiplex PCR, and TCRdb kept only the in-frame ones, dropping some. The sample gives roughly 1,100,000 clones, roughly 80% of which show up once; approximately 1.5% is in the top ten. The specimen sequenced was memory CD4+ T cells sorted from blood. The subset: CD45RA-negative fraction. These TCRs come from a man between 18 and 29 years old in good health.

This clone was seen at least ten times. The chain couples TRBV10-1 to TRBJ1-1, with D perhaps matching TRBD1 (6 bases). The CDR3 has 13 residues. V gave up 6 bases and J gave up 2 bases, with 10 bases separating them. Germline lookup yields CDR1 WNHNN and CDR2 SYGVQD (reference sequence). The CDR3: CASSQGTNTEAFF. CDR3 sequence (DNA): TGCGCCAGCAGCCAAGGGACAAACACTGAAGCTTTCTTT.

This clone has only a few counts. The rearrangement joins TRBV6-5 to TRBJ1-3; no firm D call. This CDR3 is built from 12 residues. Trimming left V 6 bases short and J 3 bases short, with 6 bases between. CDR1 is MNHEY, CDR2 SVGAGI, per germline. The CDR3: CASRGDGNTIYF. As DNA, the CDR3 is TGTGCCAGCAGGGGCGATGGAAACACCATATATTTT.

The J gene is TRBJ2-3, the V gene TRBV7-9, with D perhaps assigned TRBD1 or TRBD2 (5 bases each). The CDR3 spans 15 residues. The ends were cut back, 3 bases at V and 7 bases at J, with 17 bases in the middle. CDR1 is SEHNR and CDR2 is FQNEAQ in the germline V gene (reference sequence). The CDR3 reads CASSFNQGESNTQYF. The DNA for the CDR3 is TGTGCCAGCAGCTTTAACCAGGGAGAATCGAATACGCAGTATTTT.

There are a few counts of this clone. CDR3 sequence (DNA): TGTGCCAGCAGTCAGGGGTATAGCAATCAGCCCCAGCATTTT. Translated: CASSQGYSNQPQHF. The chain has TRBV6-1 and TRBJ1-5; D is possibly TRBD1 (6 bases). Germline values: CDR1 MNHNS, CDR2 SASEGT. With 5 bases removed from V and 0 bases from J, the gap between germline ends came to 8 bases. The CDR3 runs to 14 residues.

The chain couples TRBV2 to TRBJ1-2; D uncertain. The germline V gene encodes CDR1 SNHLY and CDR2 FYNNEI. V dropped 1 base and J dropped 0 bases, with 6 bases sitting between them. This CDR3 has 14 residues. The CDR3, as DNA: TGTGCCAGCAGTGAAGTTTGGACTAACTATGGCTACACCTTC. Translated, it gives CASSEVWTNYGYTF.

V gene TRBV7-2 combines with J gene TRBJ1-1; no firm D call. V lost 1 base and J 3 bases, leaving 9 bases between the germline ends. CDR1 and CDR2 from the germline V gene are SGHTA and FQGNSA. The CDR3 runs 14 residues. The CDR3, as DNA: TGTGCCAGCAGCTTAGGTCATACTTACACTGAAGCTTTCTTT. This codes for CASSLGHTYTEAFF.

The table lists this clone with a count of one. This chain uses TRBV4-3 with TRBJ2-7, with 8 positions matching TRBD1. Germline V gives CDR1 LGHNA, CDR2 YSLEER. V trimming: 3 bases; J trimming: 3 bases; junction bases outside the gene matches: 4. This CDR3 region has 14 residues. The CDR3: CASSHDRGDYEQYF. The DNA for the CDR3 is TGCGCCAGCAGCCATGACAGGGGTGACTACGAGCAGTACTTC.

The CDR3 DNA is TGCGCCAGCAGTGGGTCAAAAAACGCTAATGAAAAACTGTTTTTT. Translated: CASSGSKNANEKLFF. The V and J genes are TRBV5-1 and TRBJ1-4; D is unresolved. Germline values: CDR1 SGHRS, CDR2 YFSETQ. The CDR3 runs to 15 residues. Deletions cut 5 bases from V and 3 bases from J, with 14 bases between.

The chain combines TRBV4-2 with TRBJ1-5, with D maybe TRBD1 (5 bases). Per germline, CDR1 LGHNA and CDR2 YNFKEQ. Trimming took off 0 bases at V and 2 bases at J, with 8 bases between the two ends. There are 15 residues in the CDR3. CDR3 sequence: CASSQEDSRNQPQHF. The CDR3 region has the DNA TGTGCCAGCAGCCAAGAAGACAGCCGCAATCAGCCCCAGCATTTT.

As concerns this clone: Other nucleotide sequences from this sample produce the same CDR3. This chain uses TRBV30 with TRBJ1-1; unclear D gene. In germline, CDR1 is GTSNPN, CDR2 SVGIG (reference sequence). V was shortened by 0 bases and J by 4 bases, with 3 bases between the two germline ends. This CDR3 is built from 11 residues. This CDR3 is CAWSVGTEAFF. CDR3 DNA: TGTGCCTGGAGTGTTGGCACTGAAGCTTTCTTT.

A note on this clone: Compared with germline, one end of the junction differs, possibly owing to a read error. V is TRBV6-1 and J is TRBJ2-1; 7 bases are a match to TRBD2. The CDR3 loop spans 14 amino acids. Per the germline V gene, CDR1 is MNHNS and CDR2 is SASEGT. Here the CDR3 reads CASSQAGYYNEQFF. The CDR3 DNA follows: TGTGCCAGCAGTCAAGCGGGATACTACAATGAGCAGTTCTTC.

The V call is TRBV21-1, the J call TRBJ2-7; TRBD2, as called in the table, went unchecked against the DNA. TRBV21-1 is a pseudogene segment. The CDR3 runs to 16 residues. CDR3 sequence reads: CASSPRTSGSSAEQYF. The CDR3 nucleotides read TGTGCCAGCAGCCCGCGGACTAGCGGGAGTTCAGCCGAGCAGTACTTC.

V and J are TRBV6-1 and TRBJ1-2; D remains unclear. This CDR3 has 11 residues. Trimming removed 6 bases from V and 8 bases from J, with 10 bases in between. CDR1 MNHNS and CDR2 SASEGT come from the germline V gene. Here the CDR3 reads CASSATAGYTF. CDR3 DNA sequence: TGTGCCAGCAGCGCCACGGCCGGCTACACCTTC.

The chain employs TRBV5-1 and TRBJ1-1; D is possibly TRBD1 (6 bases). The length of the CDR3 is 15 residues. With 4 bases removed from V and 3 bases from J, the gap between germline ends came to 16 bases. Germline-derived CDR1 and CDR2 are SGHRS and YFSETQ. In nucleotides, the CDR3 is TGCGCCAGCAGCACCCGACAGGCGGGTGACACTGAAGCTTTCTTT. This codes for CASSTRQAGDTEAFF. The complete variable domain, with remaining parts taken from reference TRBV5-1 and TRBJ1-1, reads KAGVTQTPRYLIKTRGQQVTLSCSPISGHRSVSWYQQTPGQGLQFLFEYFSETQRNKGNFPGRFSGRQFSNSRSEMNVSTLELGDSALYLCASSTRQAGDTEAFFGQGTRLTVV.

V gene TRBV6-6 combines with J gene TRBJ2-5; D may be TRBD1 (6 bases). V dropped 6 bases and J dropped 5 bases, with 10 bases sitting between them. CDR1 MNHNY and CDR2 SVGAGI come from the germline V gene (reference sequence). The CDR3 sequence is 12 residues long. The chain's CDR3 is CASRRQEETQYF. The CDR3 DNA reads TGTGCCAGCAGAAGACAGGAGGAGACCCAGTACTTC.

V gene TRBV5-1 combines with J gene TRBJ2-5; the D gene could be TRBD1 or TRBD2 (6 bases each). Germline V lookup: CDR1 SGHRS, CDR2 YFSETQ. The CDR3 runs to 16 residues. V was pared by 0 bases and J by 4 bases, with 16 bases between. The CDR3 coding sequence is TGCGCCAGCAGCTTGGCCGGGAGTGGGGGCGCAGAGACCCAGTACTTC. It is translated as CASSLAGSGGAETQYF.

The V call is TRBV25-1, the J call TRBJ2-1; 7 bases match TRBD2. After removal of 4 bases from V and 3 bases from J, the junction contained 3 bases not matched to a gene. Germline V gene lookup returns CDR1 MGHDK and CDR2 SYGVNS. The CDR3 extends over 14 amino acids. For the CDR3, the DNA is TGTGCCAGCAGTGTTAGCGGGTACTACAATGAGCAGTTCTTC. It translates to CASSVSGYYNEQFF.

This clone has a handful of counts. V usage is TRBV15 and J usage is TRBJ2-2; tentative D call: TRBD1 (5 bases). V was shortened by 1 base and J by 1 base, with 16 bases between the two germline ends. CDR1 LNHNV and CDR2 YYDKDF come from the germline V gene (reference sequence). The CDR3 covers 18 residues. This chain's CDR3 is CATSRAMKGPKNTGELFF. In DNA form, the CDR3 reads TGTGCCACCAGCAGAGCAATGAAGGGGCCCAAGAACACCGGGGAGCTGTTTTTT. The variable domain in full, with the rest retrieved from reference TRBV15 and TRBJ2-2, is DAMVIQNPRYQVTQFGKPVTLSCSQTLNHNVMYWYQQKSSQAPKLLFHYYDKDFNNEADTPDNFQSRRPNTSFCFLDIRSPGLGDTAMYLCATSRAMKGPKNTGELFFGEGSRLTVL.

The chain uses TRBV21-1 and TRBJ1-4. TRBV21-1 constitutes a pseudogene. The CDR3 contains 18 residues. Here the CDR3 reads CASSTEGVTTETNEKLFF. The CDR3 DNA follows: TGTGCCAGCAGCACGGAGGGGGTGACGACAGAGACGAATGAAAAACTGTTTTTT.

The chain combines TRBV20-1 with TRBJ1-2; no clear D. The V end was cut by 6 bases, the J end by 5 bases, with 10 bases between. Germline CDR1 and CDR2: DFQATT and SNEGSKA (reference sequence). The length of the CDR3 is 11 residues. Written as DNA, the CDR3 is TGCAGTGCAAAGGAGAAATATGGCTACACCTTC. Translated, it gives CSAKEKYGYTF.